These 11 T cell receptor beta chains share one sample of origin, sequenced in a study of T cells in localized non-small cell lung cancer. The data were produced by immunoSEQ multiplex PCR, yet TCRdb's version contains in-frame clones alone and is incomplete. The sample shows 100,000 or so clones, roughly 93% of them seen only once. The specimen comprised PBMCs, sampled before any cancer treatment. These receptors were collected from a woman between 40 and 69 years old with stage II squamous cell lung carcinoma.

CDR3 residues: CASSPPRVSGNTIYF. The CDR3 DNA is TGTGCCAGCAGTCCACCTAGGGTGTCTGGAAACACCATATATTTT. The V and J genes are TRBV28 and TRBJ1-3; the D is unclear. The germline V gene encodes CDR1 MDHEN and CDR2 SYDVKM. The CDR3 sequence is 15 residues long. V was shortened by 5 bases and J by 1 base, with 12 bases between the two germline ends.

The gene calls are TRBV7-9 and TRBJ1-1; D uncertain. With 6 bases removed from V and 4 bases from J, the gap between germline ends came to 12 bases. This CDR3 comprises 13 residues. Germline CDR1 reads SEHNR; CDR2 reads FQNEAQ (reference sequence). DNA of the CDR3: TGTGCCAGCAGGCCAGGTCTATCCACTGAAGCTTTCTTT. Its protein is CASRPGLSTEAFF.

This chain connects TRBV2 to TRBJ1-5, with D unresolved. Germline loops: CDR1 SNHLY, CDR2 FYNNEI. With 6 bases removed from V and 3 bases from J, the gap between germline ends came to 12 bases. The CDR3 runs 14 residues. The CDR3: CASRDGSYNQPQHF. As DNA, the CDR3 is TGTGCCAGCAGGGATGGGTCCTACAATCAGCCCCAGCATTTT.

The V gene is TRBV7-9, the J gene TRBJ1-1; perhaps TRBD1 as D (6 bases). V lost 6 bases, J lost 9 bases, and 17 bases lay in between. The CDR3 runs 13 residues. CDR1 and CDR2 from the germline V gene are SEHNR and FQNEAQ (reference sequence). This chain's CDR3 is CASSQAGGTKAFF. CDR3 nucleotide sequence: TGTGCCAGCAGTCAGGCGGGGGGCACAAAAGCTTTCTTT.

The chain employs TRBV30 and TRBJ2-4, with D perhaps TRBD2 (6 bases). The V gene's germline CDR1 is GTSNPN and CDR2 SVGIG (reference sequence). V was cut by 2 bases and J by 6 bases, with 11 bases left in between. The CDR3 is 13 residues long. The CDR3 loop reads CAWSSFSGNIQYF. The DNA for the CDR3 is TGTGCCTGGAGTTCCTTTAGCGGAAACATTCAGTACTTC. Complete variable domain (other parts from reference TRBV30 and TRBJ2-4): SQTIHQWPATLVQPVGSPLSLECTVEGTSNPNLYWYRQAAGRGLQLLFYSVGIGQISSEVPQNLSASRPQDRQFILSSKKLLLSDSGFYLCAWSSFSGNIQYFGAGTRLSVL.

V and J are TRBV11-2 and TRBJ1-4; unclear D gene. V was clipped by 0 bases and J by 7 bases, with 12 bases between them. The CDR3 totals 15 residues. CDR1 SGHAT and CDR2 FQNNGV come from the germline V gene. The CDR3 is CASSLDLGRGEKLFF. In DNA form, the CDR3 reads TGTGCCAGCAGCTTAGATCTAGGCCGCGGTGAAAAACTGTTTTTT.

The genes are TRBV9 and TRBJ1-5; weak D call: TRBD1 (5 bases). Trimming stripped 0 bases from V and 1 base from J, with 8 bases between. In germline, CDR1 is SGDLS, CDR2 YYNGEE. The CDR3 extends over 15 amino acids. DNA of the CDR3: TGTGCCAGCAGCGTAGGGGGGATGAGCAATCAGCCCCAGCATTTT. It yields the protein CASSVGGMSNQPQHF.

The rearrangement joins TRBV6-6 to TRBJ2-5, with D maybe TRBD2 (7 bases). The length of the CDR3 is 13 residues. CDR1 MNHNY and CDR2 SVGAGI come from the germline V gene (reference sequence). V lost 6 bases to trimming and J lost 5 bases, with 13 bases between them. The CDR3 region is CASSPRGRETQYF. Written as DNA, the CDR3 is TGTGCCAGCAGCCCGCGGGGGCGGGAGACCCAGTACTTC.

The chain has TRBV27 and TRBJ2-1; D possibly corresponds to TRBD1 (5 bases). CDR1 and CDR2 from the germline V gene are MNHEY and SMNVEV (reference sequence). Trimming removed 4 bases at V and 2 bases at J, with 9 bases between. The CDR3 covers 14 residues. CDR3 loop: CASSSRATYNEQFF. DNA for the CDR3: TGTGCCAGCAGTTCCAGGGCAACCTACAATGAGCAGTTCTTC.

J is TRBJ1-6 and V is TRBV9, with 7 bases lining up with TRBD1. Germline V gene sequence: CDR1 SGDLS, CDR2 YYNGEE. This CDR3 has 11 amino acids. The ends lost 3 bases at V and 14 bases at J; junction bases unmatched: 2. The chain's CDR3 is CASSDRGALHF. The CDR3 DNA reads TGTGCCAGCAGCGACAGGGGCGCCCTCCACTTT.

The chain carries TRBV5-1 and TRBJ1-1, with D hard to call. The CDR3 is made up of 17 amino acids. CDR1 and CDR2 (germline): SGHRS, YFSETQ. With 0 bases removed from V and 4 bases from J, the gap between germline ends came to 19 bases. In DNA form, the CDR3 reads TGCGCCAGCAGCTTGGCAACCGGGCCCCCCAGCGGCACTGAAGCTTTCTTT. This encodes CASSLATGPPSGTEAFF.